A selection of T cell receptor beta chains follows, all from one sample in a study of cytomegalovirus exposure and HLA in healthy donors. Method: immunoSEQ multiplex PCR; TCRdb's copy keeps in-frame clones and lacks some. This sample has under 150,000 clones; 64% occur once, and the top ten carry 2% to 3%. The sequencing sample was made of PBMCs. These receptors originate from a woman in her thirties or forties in good health and CMV-seronegative. Each CDR3 is given with its conserved first and last residue. Each record gives: V gene, J gene, D gene, clone size, CDR3 protein, CDR3 DNA. D genes are given only for firm matches. Expanded clones are given a class, and other clones once, few, many or no size at all.

TRBV30	TRBJ2-5	TRBD2	NA	CAWRRAGGTYQETQYF	TGTGCCTGGAGAAGAGCGGGGGGGACGTACCAAGAGACCCAGTACTTC
TRBV30	TRBJ2-1	NA	NA	CAWSRGEGGGNEQFF	TGTGCCTGGAGCCGTGGAGAGGGGGGGGGCAATGAGCAGTTCTTC
TRBV27	TRBJ2-1	NA	few	CASSLSGVLSNEQFF	TGTGCCAGCAGTTTATCAGGGGTTTTAAGCAATGAGCAGTTCTTC
TRBV18	TRBJ1-1	NA	NA	CASSPQVSNTEAFF	TGTGCCAGCTCTCCCCAGGTTTCGAACACTGAAGCTTTCTTT
TRBV9	TRBJ1-6	TRBD1	NA	CASSADRGGSYNSPLHF	TGTGCCAGCAGCGCCGACAGGGGTGGCTCCTATAATTCACCCCTCCACTTT
TRBV4-2	TRBJ1-2	NA	NA	CASSPGEVNYGYTF	TGTGCCAGCAGCCCCGGGGAGGTTAACTATGGCTACACCTTC
TRBV16	TRBJ1-1	NA	NA	CASSQLRALNTEAFF	TGTGCCAGCAGCCAATTGAGGGCTCTGAACACTGAAGCTTTCTTT
TRBV19	TRBJ1-2	TRBD1	NA	CASCRRDRGCGYTF	TGTGCCAGTTGTCGGAGGGACAGGGGTTGTGGCTACACCTTC
TRBV27	TRBJ2-1	TRBD1	NA	CAIRRDRNDEQFF	TGTGCCATCCGTAGGGACAGGAACGATGAGCAGTTCTTC
TRBV7-9	TRBJ1-2	NA	NA	CASSLEPIQELYGYTF	TGTGCCAGCAGCCTAGAGCCCATACAGGAACTCTATGGCTACACCTTC
TRBV6-1	TRBJ2-4	NA	NA	CASFGLAAKNIQYF	TGTGCCAGCTTCGGGTTGGCAGCCAAAAACATTCAGTACTTC